These 20 T cell receptor beta chains share one sample of origin, sequenced in a study of T-cell memory formation after mild COVID-19 (dated by TCRdb to the early 2020s). The library was produced with 5' RACE. TCRdb records Illumina NovaSeq 6000 as the sequencer. TCRdb trimmed public reads at Q25 via fastp, called clones via MiXCR and kept in-frame beta chains. Entries that share a CDR3 protein sequence are merged under the most common genes and DNA. The table for this sample lists approximately 250,000 distinct CDR3 sequences; around 15% of them were counted only once. The ten top clones hold roughly a fifth of the sample. The sequencing input was PBMCs or a T cell subset sorted from them (not recorded which). All receptors come from a young man who had mild COVID-19 (a few samples of this study predate the infection). The sample titles of this study are shuffled in the database, so cell type and time point are left out; the donor was told from shared clones.

The chain employs TRBV28 and TRBJ2-1, with D possibly matching TRBD2 (6 bases). Germline V CDR1 and CDR2: MDHEN, SYDVKM. The CDR3 loop spans 17 amino acids. Trimming stripped 8 bases from V and 8 bases from J, with 28 bases between. CDR3 nucleotide sequence: TGTGCCAGCCGTCGGAGGGGTCCGTCTGGGGCAGGTGATGAGCAGTTCTTC. It specifies CASRRRGPSGAGDEQFF.

This clonotype was detected only a few times. This chain connects TRBV4-2 to TRBJ2-1, with TRBD2 as a possible D gene (6 bases). The V end lost 1 base, the J end lost 0 bases, and 13 bases lay between the germline ends. CDR1 and CDR2 from the germline V gene are LGHNA and YNFKEQ. The CDR3 is 17 amino acids. CDR3 bases: TGTGCCAGCAGCCAAGCGGGCGGGGACCGCTCCTACAATGAGCAGTTCTTC. It encodes CASSQAGGDRSYNEQFF.

This clonotype was counted a few times. The chain carries TRBV12-3 or TRBV12-4 and TRBJ2-7, with D perhaps TRBD1 or TRBD2 (6 bases each). V was clipped by 5 bases and J by 6 bases, with 14 bases between them. The CDR3 extends over 13 amino acids. The DNA of the CDR3 is TGTGCCAGCAGTCCGTACAGGGACTCCGAGCAGTACTTC. It yields the protein CASSPYRDSEQYF.

This clonotype was counted ten times or more. V is TRBV7-9 and J is TRBJ2-3; no definite D call. Germline V gene lookup returns CDR1 SEHNR and CDR2 FQNEAQ (reference sequence). Deletions cut 1 base from V and 9 bases from J, with 11 bases between. The CDR3 has 13 residues. This CDR3 is CASSLEGAGTQYF. The CDR3 DNA sequence: TGTGCCAGCAGCTTAGAGGGTGCCGGGACGCAGTATTTT.

This clonotype was observed many times. The chain recombines TRBV25-1 with TRBJ2-3, with 13 bases lining up with TRBD2. The CDR3 loop spans 16 amino acids. V was pared by 3 bases and J by 6 bases, with 6 bases of the junction left unmatched. Germline values: CDR1 MGHDK, CDR2 SYGVNS. In DNA, the CDR3 is TGTGCCAGCAGTGACCCTGGGACTAGCGGGGCGGATACGCAGTATTTT. Translated, it gives CASSDPGTSGADTQYF.

This clonotype was observed a handful of times. V and J are TRBV27 and TRBJ2-7, with unresolved D. Germline V gives CDR1 MNHEY, CDR2 SMNVEV (reference sequence). The V gene lost 3 bases and the J gene lost 6 bases, with 12 bases spanning the gap. The CDR3 extends over 13 amino acids. CDR3 residues: CASSLVVLGEQYF. The CDR3 nucleotides read TGTGCCAGCAGTTTGGTAGTATTGGGCGAGCAGTACTTC.

A few counts support this clonotype. This rearrangement joins TRBV7-2 to TRBJ2-5; D gene ambiguous. V was clipped by 1 base and J by 5 bases, with 11 bases between them. The germline V gene has CDR1 SGHTA and CDR2 FQGNSA. The CDR3 contains 14 residues. CDR3 sequence reads: CASSLGMGRETQYF. The CDR3 DNA sequence: TGTGCCAGCAGCTTAGGGATGGGCCGGGAGACCCAGTACTTC.

This sequence joins TRBV7-2 and TRBJ2-3; D assignment may be TRBD1 or TRBD2 (5 bases each). Germline V gene sequence: CDR1 SGHTA, CDR2 FQGNSA. The V end lost 8 bases, the J end lost 0 bases, and 9 bases lay between the germline ends. The CDR3 consists of 13 residues. DNA of the CDR3: TGTGCCAGCTGGGACGGCAGCACAGATACGCAGTATTTT. Residues: CASWDGSTDTQYF.

This clonotype has a handful of counts. The rearrangement links TRBV4-1 to TRBJ1-5; 7 bases agree with TRBD1. J gave up 3 bases and V 0 bases, and 8 bases lay outside the gene matches. Germline V CDR1 and CDR2: MGHRA, YSYEKL. The CDR3 spans 17 residues. Here the CDR3 DNA reads TGCGCCAGCAGCCAAGAATGGTGGGACAGTTACAATCAGCCCCAGCATTTT. Protein sequence: CASSQEWWDSYNQPQHF.

In this sample, this clonotype turned up a few times. The chain recombines TRBV7-9 with TRBJ1-1; 7 bases agree with TRBD1. Germline V gene sequence: CDR1 SEHNR, CDR2 FQNEAQ (reference sequence). Unmatched junction bases numbered 7, after V lost 5 bases and J lost 1 base. The CDR3 runs to 15 residues. The CDR3 is CASSPRRQGNTEAFF. In DNA, the CDR3 is TGTGCCAGCAGCCCAAGGAGACAGGGGAACACTGAAGCTTTCTTT.

The gene calls are TRBV27 and TRBJ2-3; 9 bases line up with TRBD1. The CDR3 runs to 14 residues. J was trimmed by 11 bases and V by 7 bases; bases with no gene match: 13. Per the germline V gene, CDR1 is MNHEY and CDR2 is SMNVEV (reference sequence). In DNA, the CDR3 is TGTGCCAGCATGACAGGGGGGGACAGTGGTATGCAGTATTTT. Protein sequence: CASMTGGDSGMQYF.

This clonotype appeared a few times. This chain links TRBV29-1 with TRBJ2-4, with D possibly being TRBD2 (6 bases). There are 14 residues in the CDR3. Looked up from germline, CDR1 is SQVTM and CDR2 is ANQGSEA. The ends were cut back, 4 bases at V and 3 bases at J, with 13 bases in the middle. CDR3 nucleotides: TGCAGCGTTGGGGAGGAATGGGACAAAAACATTCAGTACTTC. This sequence encodes CSVGEEWDKNIQYF.

This clonotype was seen only a few times. The chain recombines TRBV7-6 with TRBJ1-1; possibly TRBD1 for D (5 bases). CDR1 and CDR2 from the germline V gene are SGHVS and FNYEAQ. The CDR3 is made up of 12 amino acids. The V end lost 5 bases, the J end lost 8 bases, and 12 bases lay between the germline ends. The CDR3 is CASSLPAGEAFF. The CDR3 bases are TGTGCCAGCAGCCTGCCCGCAGGGGAAGCTTTCTTT.

This clonotype was observed a few times. J is TRBJ2-5 and V is TRBV5-1; a weak D match, TRBD2 (5 bases). Trimming took off 1 base at V and 2 bases at J, with 15 bases between the two ends. In germline, CDR1 is SGHRS, CDR2 YFSETQ. This CDR3 comprises 16 residues. This CDR3 reads CASSLRPGKLQETQYF. CDR3 bases: TGCGCCAGCAGCTTGAGACCGGGGAAGCTGCAAGAGACCCAGTACTTC.

The rearrangement links TRBV2 to TRBJ2-2; D remains unclear. This CDR3 has 11 residues. Germline values: CDR1 SNHLY, CDR2 FYNNEI. Trimming took off 5 bases at V and 6 bases at J, with 4 bases between the two ends. CDR3 in DNA: TGTGCCAGCAGTTGGGCCGGGGAGCTGTTTTTT. Its protein is CASSWAGELFF. The full variable domain, in which reference TRBV2 and TRBJ2-2 provide the parts outside the CDR3, is EPEVTQTPSHQVTQMGQEVILRCVPISNHLYFYWYRQILGQKVEFLVSFYNNEISEKSEIFDDQFSVERPDGSNFTLKIRSTKLEDSAMYFCASSWAGELFFGEGSRLTVL.

This clonotype was recorded a few times. The genes are TRBV7-8 and TRBJ2-7, with 7 bases that match TRBD1. The J segment lost 6 bases and the V segment lost 5 bases, leaving 10 bases of the junction unmatched. CDR3 size: 14 residues. CDR1 and CDR2 (germline): SGHVS, FQNEAQ. CDR3 region: CASSQRTGRSEQYF. CDR3 DNA sequence: TGTGCCAGCAGCCAACGGACAGGACGGAGCGAGCAGTACTTC.

The rearrangement joins TRBV2 to TRBJ2-2; D possibly corresponds to TRBD2 (5 bases). The CDR3 runs to 14 residues. The V gene lost 4 bases and the J gene lost 6 bases, with 12 bases spanning the gap. CDR1 SNHLY and CDR2 FYNNEI come from the germline V gene. The chain's CDR3 is CASSARGEAGELFF. The CDR3 DNA is TGTGCCAGCAGTGCACGGGGAGAGGCCGGGGAGCTGTTTTTT.

The chain recombines TRBV5-1 with TRBJ2-1; D is perhaps TRBD1 or TRBD2 (5 bases each). Germline V CDR1 and CDR2: SGHRS, YFSETQ. The CDR3 extends over 16 amino acids. V gave up 0 bases and J gave up 0 bases, with 10 bases separating them. The CDR3 DNA sequence: TGCGCCAGCAGCTTGGCCGGGGCGGACTCCTACAATGAGCAGTTCTTC. Translated, it gives CASSLAGADSYNEQFF.

This chain links TRBV6-6 with TRBJ1-1; tentatively, D is TRBD1 (5 bases). The CDR3 runs to 14 residues. V gave up 6 bases and J gave up 1 base, with 12 bases separating them. The germline V gene encodes CDR1 MNHNY and CDR2 SVGAGI (reference sequence). CDR3 sequence (DNA): TGTGCCAGCAGCCTTACCGGACAGAACACTGAAGCTTTCTTT. It yields the protein CASSLTGQNTEAFF.

The chain has TRBV12-3 or TRBV12-4 and TRBJ1-1, with 7 positions matching TRBD1. V dropped 2 bases and J dropped 4; count of bases not matched to a gene: 4. The CDR3 loop spans 14 amino acids. CDR3 sequence: CASSLRQGITEAFF. Written as DNA, the CDR3 is TGTGCCAGCAGTTTAAGACAGGGAATCACTGAAGCTTTCTTT.